The 7 T cell receptor beta chains presented below share a single source sample, sequenced in a study of regulatory T cells in long-lasting Graves disease. With iRepertoire HTBI primers and Arm-PCR of CDR3 regions, TCR beta libraries were built. TCRdb itself ran the multiplex PCR reads through MiXCR, one entry per CDR3 protein. The repertoire has roughly 420,000 distinct CDR3 sequences, approximately 16% of them found once; the top ten carry around 23%. Time point indicated: newly diagnosed GD, antithyroid drugs for less than 3 months. The TCR library was made from RNA that had been extracted from PBMCs in TRIzol. These data were also filed under a second study, of T cells in Graves' hyperthyroidism and ophthalmopathy.

This material consisted of peripheral blood mononuclear cells (PBMCs), taken at new diagnosis, from a patient treated with antithyroid drugs. The source is a woman aged 18 to 35 with Graves disease.

The chain links TRBV24-1 to TRBJ2-1; D tentatively reads TRBD1 or TRBD2 (6 bases each). The V end lost 4 bases, the J end lost 8 bases, and 14 bases lay between the germline ends. The CDR3 spans 14 residues. Germline lookup yields CDR1 KGHDR and CDR2 SFDVKD. The CDR3 here is CATSDPSRGDEQFF. The CDR3 nucleotides read TGTGCCACCAGTGACCCGAGTAGGGGGGATGAGCAGTTCTTC.

The rearrangement joins TRBV9 to TRBJ2-7; possible D gene TRBD2, 5 bases. This CDR3 has 15 residues. Germline lookup yields CDR1 SGDLS and CDR2 YYNGEE. The V gene lost 2 bases and the J gene lost 0 bases, with 12 bases spanning the gap. Here the CDR3 reads CASSVEAGDSYEQYF. The CDR3 DNA follows: TGTGCCAGCAGCGTGGAGGCGGGCGACTCCTACGAGCAGTACTTC.

This clonotype showed up many times. The chain has TRBV7-9 and TRBJ2-5; 8 bases line up with TRBD1. After removal of 5 bases from V and 4 bases from J, the junction contained 12 bases not matched to a gene. The CDR3 has 16 amino acids. Germline values: CDR1 SEHNR, CDR2 FQNEAQ (reference sequence). The CDR3 sequence is CASSPADRVYGETQYF. CDR3 DNA: TGTGCCAGCAGCCCCGCGGACAGGGTGTATGGAGAGACCCAGTACTTC.

The genes are TRBV29-1 and TRBJ1-4, with TRBD1 matching over 7 bases. The length of the CDR3 is 13 residues. Per germline, CDR1 SQVTM and CDR2 ANQGSEA. The V and J ends lost 7 bases and 7 bases, in that order; junction bases with no gene match: 9. CDR3: CSASGGELEKLFF. The DNA for the CDR3 is TGCAGCGCCTCAGGGGGAGAGCTTGAAAAACTGTTTTTT.

This clonotype was counted between two and nine times. This rearrangement joins TRBV5-6 to TRBJ1-6; 12 bases agree with TRBD1. The CDR3 consists of 17 residues. V shed 2 bases, J shed 10 bases, and the junction held 10 bases outside the gene matches. Germline CDR1 SGHDT, CDR2 YYEEEE. The CDR3 sequence is CASSFEPGQGARSPLHF. The CDR3 coding sequence is TGTGCCAGCAGCTTTGAGCCGGGACAGGGGGCGAGGTCACCCCTCCACTTT.

This clonotype was seen ten or more times. V is TRBV29-1 and J is TRBJ1-3; no reliable D call. The germline CDR1 and CDR2 sequences are SQVTM and ANQGSEA. This CDR3 has 14 residues. The V gene lost 6 bases and the J gene lost 4 bases, with 16 bases spanning the gap. This chain's CDR3 is CSVGLGQSGNTIYF. In nucleotides, the CDR3 is TGCAGCGTCGGACTCGGCCAATCGGGAAACACCATATATTTT. Looking up the rest from reference TRBV29-1 and TRBJ1-3 gives the full variable domain: SAVISQKPSRDICQRGTSLTIQCQVDSQVTMMFWYRQQPGQSLTLIATANQGSEATYESGFVIDKFPISRPNLTFSTLTVSNMSPEDSSIYLCSVGLGQSGNTIYFGEGSWLTVV.

The genes are TRBV7-3 and TRBJ2-1; D remains ambiguous. The CDR3 totals 13 residues. V was shortened by 1 base and J by 5 bases, with 6 bases between the two germline ends. Germline V CDR1 and CDR2: SGHTA, FQGTGA. Written as DNA, the CDR3 is TGTGCCAGCAGCTTAAGGTCACACAATGAGCAGTTCTTC. Its protein is CASSLRSHNEQFF.